This is a list of T cell receptor beta chains from one sample in a study of blood T cell repertoires in COVID-19. The table came from immunoSEQ multiplex PCR; TCRdb's copy has only in-frame clones and leaves some out. The sample includes fewer than 450,000 clones, about 87% of them seen just once. The specimen sequenced was peripheral blood. The receptors shown here come from a woman aged 50 to 60 with COVID-19, enrolled during active disease. The CDR3 runs from the conserved cysteine through the conserved F or W. A D gene is named only where the DNA matches it firmly. Expanded clones get a size class; other rows say once, few or many, or leave the size out.

D	size	V	J	CDR3	DNA
-	-	TRBV3-1/TRBV3-2	TRBJ2-3	CASSQNPIATDTQYF	TGTGCCAGCAGCCAAAATCCAATAGCAACAGATACGCAGTATTTT
TRBD2	-	TRBV19	TRBJ2-1	CASSIDQGRGGPDEQFF	TGTGCCAGTAGTATAGATCAGGGACGGGGGGGCCCCGATGAGCAGTTCTTC
TRBD2	-	TRBV9	TRBJ2-2	CASSVLAGVNTGELFF	TGTGCCAGCAGCGTTCTAGCGGGGGTGAACACCGGGGAGCTGTTTTTT
TRBD1	-	TRBV12-3/TRBV12-4	TRBJ1-3	CASTATGFDTIYF	TGTGCCAGCACCGCGACAGGGTTTGACACCATATATTTT
-	-	TRBV24-1	TRBJ2-5	CATSDPTKRRETQYF	TGTGCCACCAGTGATCCGACAAAGAGACGAGAGACCCAGTACTTC
TRBD1	-	TRBV12-3/TRBV12-4	TRBJ1-1	CASRPGTGLEAFF	TGTGCCAGCAGGCCCGGGACAGGCCTTGAAGCTTTCTTT
TRBD1	-	TRBV2	TRBJ2-7	CASSEGGTGGHEQYF	TGTGCCAGCAGTGAAGGAGGGACAGGGGGCCACGAGCAGTACTTC
-	-	TRBV6-5	TRBJ1-3	CASGGHGELNF	TGTGCCAGTGGGGGCCACGGGGAACTGAATTTT
-	-	TRBV30	TRBJ1-1	CAWSGGGGTEAFF	TGTGCCTGGAGTGGGGGGGGCGGCACTGAAGCTTTCTTT
-	-	TRBV19	TRBJ2-6	CASTVESGANVLTF	TGTGCCAGTACAGTGGAGTCCGGGGCCAACGTCCTGACTTTC
-	-	TRBV28	TRBJ2-3	CATAKGGTSTDTQYF	TGTGCCACGGCTAAGGGGGGGACTAGCACAGATACGCAGTATTTT
-	once	TRBV7-9	TRBJ2-7	CASAGQGSYEQYF	TGTGCCAGTGCGGGGCAGGGTTCCTACGAGCAGTACTTC
TRBD2	-	TRBV7-7	TRBJ2-1	CASSPKGLAGAYNEQFF	TGTGCCAGCAGCCCGAAGGGACTAGCGGGGGCTTACAATGAGCAGTTCTTC
-	-	TRBV5-8	TRBJ2-1	CASSLGQGWDEQFF	TGTGCCAGCAGCCTGGGGCAGGGTTGGGATGAGCAGTTCTTC